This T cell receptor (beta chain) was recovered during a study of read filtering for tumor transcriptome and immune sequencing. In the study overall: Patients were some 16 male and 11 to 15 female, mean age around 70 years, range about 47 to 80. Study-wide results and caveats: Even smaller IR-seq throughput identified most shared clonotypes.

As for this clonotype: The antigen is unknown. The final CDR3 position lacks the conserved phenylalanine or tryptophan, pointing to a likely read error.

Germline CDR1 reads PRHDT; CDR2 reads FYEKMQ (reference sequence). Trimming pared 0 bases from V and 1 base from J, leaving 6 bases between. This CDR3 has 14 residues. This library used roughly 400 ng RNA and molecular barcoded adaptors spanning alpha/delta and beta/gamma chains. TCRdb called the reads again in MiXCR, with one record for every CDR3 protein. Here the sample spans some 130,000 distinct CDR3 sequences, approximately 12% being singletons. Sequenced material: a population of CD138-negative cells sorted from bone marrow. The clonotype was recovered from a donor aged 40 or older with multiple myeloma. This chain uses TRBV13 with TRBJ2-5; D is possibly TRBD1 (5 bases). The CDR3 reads CASSLGTAQETQYY. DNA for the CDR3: TGTGCCAGCAGCTTAGGGACAGCCCAAGAGACCCAGTACTAC.